This T cell receptor (beta chain) emerged from a study of cytomegalovirus exposure and HLA in healthy donors. PCR primers comprised 60 Vbeta and 13 Jbeta primers. Data came from immunoSEQ multiplex PCR; TCRdb stores just in-frame clones and leaves some out. The sample's table shows about 74,000 clones. Notes on this clone: Its cognate antigen is unknown.

The study's findings and limits: An analysis done earlier found most TCR beta V segments productive about 87% or about 30% of the time.

The CDR3 loop spans 15 amino acids. Germline CDR1 and CDR2: SGHTA and FQGTGA. With 9 bases removed from V and 5 bases from J, the gap between germline ends came to 20 bases. The sample taken for sequencing was PBMCs. The clonotype was recovered from a female donor in good health and CMV-seropositive. J is TRBJ2-1 and V is TRBV7-3, with D possibly being TRBD2 (6 bases). CDR3 loop: CASGSGQDLNNEQFF. CDR3 nucleotides: TGTGCCAGTGGGAGCGGGCAAGACCTTAACAATGAGCAGTTCTTC.